This TCR beta chain was sequenced for a study of blood T cell repertoires in COVID-19. Cohorts were based on clinical histories the participants reported. Study processing details: The authors estimated nucleated cell counts from reference gene primer amplification. Method: immunoSEQ multiplex PCR; TCRdb's copy keeps in-frame clones and lacks some. That table furnishes V, J and clone size, whereas the DNA furnished D and trimming. The sample yields about 270,000 clones, roughly 90% seen once. The CDR3 totals 13 residues. The V gene's germline CDR1 is KGHDR and CDR2 SFDVKD. The germline V and J ends were trimmed by 7 bases and 6 bases, with 13 bases remaining between them.

Sequences were obtained from PBMCs or T cells enriched from blood (not recorded which). This clonotype was sampled from a man aged 35-49 years who had been exposed to COVID-19. V usage is TRBV24-1 and J usage is TRBJ2-3, with D hard to call. The CDR3 DNA follows: TGTGCCACCAGGATCGGTTCAGGCGATACGCAGTATTTT. It translates to CATRIGSGDTQYF.